These 26 T cell receptor beta chains came from one sample sequenced in a study of a mutant IDH1 vaccine in newly diagnosed glioma. No antigen is known for these receptors. The repertoire was sequenced with immunoSEQ multiplex PCR; TCRdb's copy has only in-frame clones and lacks some. The sample records around 60,000 clones, 85% being singletons. The sample's time point: week 23, last vaccination. Every vaccine dose comprised 300 ug of mutant IDH1 20-mer peptide plus topical imiquimod. The sample consisted of PBMCs, taken from a glioma patient whose treatment included an IDH1 peptide vaccine. The receptor set was obtained from a man aged 25 to 40 with glioma.

This chain uses TRBV19 with TRBJ2-6; tentatively, D is TRBD1 (5 bases). Germline V gene lookup returns CDR1 LNHDA and CDR2 SQIVND (reference sequence). The V gene lost 6 bases and the J gene lost 1 base, with 10 bases spanning the gap. There are 15 residues in the CDR3. CDR3 DNA: TGTGCCAGTAGATCCGACAGTTCTGGGGCCAACGTCCTGACTTTC. It is translated as CASRSDSSGANVLTF. The complete variable domain, with remaining parts taken from reference TRBV19 and TRBJ2-6, reads DGGITQSPKYLFRKEGQNVTLSCEQNLNHDAMYWYRQDPGQGLRLIYYSQIVNDFQKGDIAEGYSVSREKKESFPLTVTSAQKNPTAFYLCASRSDSSGANVLTFGAGSRLTVL.

The chain links TRBV4-1 to TRBJ1-2, with D possibly being TRBD1 (5 bases). Germline V gives CDR1 MGHRA, CDR2 YSYEKL. CDR3 length: 14 amino acids. The germline V and J ends were trimmed by 0 bases and 4 bases, with 9 bases remaining between them. The CDR3 sequence is CASSQEKDTYGYTF. In DNA form, the CDR3 reads TGCGCCAGCAGCCAAGAAAAGGACACCTATGGCTACACCTTC.

The CDR3 protein is CASRTTGGNYGYTF. In nucleotides, the CDR3 is TGTGCCAGTAGGACGACAGGGGGCAACTATGGCTACACCTTC. The chain has TRBV19 and TRBJ1-2, with 10 bases that match TRBD1. Germline V gene lookup returns CDR1 LNHDA and CDR2 SQIVND (reference sequence). The length of the CDR3 is 14 residues. Trimming at V came to 6 bases and at J to 2 bases, leaving 3 bases not matched to a gene.

This clone appeared once. The chain joins TRBV11-2 to TRBJ1-2, with 7 bases fitting TRBD1. There are 17 residues in the CDR3. The V segment lost 3 bases and the J segment 5 bases; nucleotides outside the gene matches: 15. Germline CDR1 is SGHAT and CDR2 is FQNNGV. The CDR3 sequence is CASSFERGRPGIYGYTF. The CDR3, as DNA: TGTGCCAGCAGCTTTGAGAGGGGGCGCCCGGGAATTTATGGCTACACCTTC.

The CDR3 nucleotides are TGTGCCAGCGCATGGACTAGCGGGGGCTACGAGCAGTACTTC. Its translation is CASAWTSGGYEQYF. The gene calls are TRBV6-1 and TRBJ2-7; TRBD2 aligns across 13 bases. Trimming removed 8 bases from V and 3 bases from J; junction bases left unmatched: 4. CDR1 and CDR2 from the germline V gene are MNHNS and SASEGT. This CDR3 contains 14 residues.

Here the CDR3 DNA reads TGTGCCAGCAGCTCACTTGACGCAGGGGGACGAGGGGACACCGGGGAGCTGTTTTTT. It yields the protein CASSSLDAGGRGDTGELFF. The rearrangement joins TRBV11-3 to TRBJ2-2, with TRBD1 matching over 7 bases. The CDR3 covers 19 residues. Germline V gene data show CDR1 as SGHNT and CDR2 as YENEEA. V shed 4 bases and J 3 bases; nucleotides not matched to a gene: 17.

The rearrangement links TRBV19 to TRBJ2-7, with TRBD1 as a possible D gene (5 bases). Germline V gene sequence: CDR1 LNHDA, CDR2 SQIVND (reference sequence). This CDR3 is 10 amino acids long. The CDR3 here is CAVLRTEQYF. The CDR3 DNA sequence: TGTGCAGTACTCCGGACAGAGCAGTACTTC.

Comments on this clone: At one end the junction does not follow the germline gene, possibly because of a read error. The chain carries TRBV13 and TRBJ2-7, with D perhaps TRBD2 (5 bases). The CDR3 contains 15 residues. Germline V gene sequence: CDR1 PRHDT, CDR2 FYEKMQ (reference sequence). The CDR3 spells CASSLGRKGADEQYF. In DNA, the CDR3 is TGTGCCAGCAGCCTAGGCCGGAAGGGAGCGGACGAGCAGTACTTC.

The J gene is TRBJ1-1, the V gene TRBV9; D perhaps matches TRBD1 (5 bases). The CDR3 loop spans 18 amino acids. The germline V gene has CDR1 SGDLS and CDR2 YYNGEE. With 5 bases removed from V and 1 base from J, the gap between germline ends came to 24 bases. The CDR3 protein is CASRYLGTVEGKNTEAFF. Here the CDR3 DNA reads TGTGCCAGCAGATACTTGGGAACAGTTGAGGGGAAGAACACTGAAGCTTTCTTT.

The CDR3 reads CASSERSPGGDYLYEQYF. The CDR3 DNA is TGTGCCAGCAGTGAACGATCGCCAGGGGGCGATTACCTCTACGAGCAGTACTTC. This chain connects TRBV2 to TRBJ2-7; 8 bases match TRBD1. With 2 bases clipped from V and 3 bases from J, the junction kept 15 bases outside the gene matches. This CDR3 has 18 residues. Germline V lookup: CDR1 SNHLY, CDR2 FYNNEI.

There are a few counts of this clone. V usage is TRBV27 and J usage is TRBJ1-1, with D possibly being TRBD1 (5 bases). Trimming shortened V by 4 bases and J by 4 bases, and 13 bases separated the two germline ends. The CDR3 length is 14 residues. Looked up from germline, CDR1 is MNHEY and CDR2 is SMNVEV (reference sequence). The CDR3 sequence: CASSSQGRLTEAFF. In DNA, the CDR3 is TGTGCCAGCAGTTCCCAGGGCAGGCTCACTGAAGCTTTCTTT.

The V and J genes are TRBV7-6 and TRBJ1-5; no reliable D call. Trimming took off 3 bases at V and 6 bases at J, with 6 bases between the two ends. Germline CDR1 and CDR2: SGHVS and FNYEAQ. The CDR3 runs 12 residues. The CDR3 sequence is CASSFPGQPQHF. DNA for the CDR3: TGTGCCAGCAGCTTTCCGGGTCAGCCCCAGCATTTT.

V usage is TRBV5-1 and J usage is TRBJ2-2; TRBD1 matches 7 bases. Looked up from germline, CDR1 is SGHRS and CDR2 is YFSETQ. The V gene end was trimmed by 3 bases and the J gene end by 0 bases; junction bases not matched to a gene: 2. CDR3 length equals 15 residues. The CDR3 sequence is CASSSTGPNTGELFF. The DNA for the CDR3 is TGCGCCAGCAGCTCGACAGGGCCGAACACCGGGGAGCTGTTTTTT.

V usage is TRBV5-6 and J usage is TRBJ2-7; TRBD1 aligns across 7 bases. After removal of 4 bases from V and 3 bases from J, the junction contained 10 bases not matched to a gene. The CDR3 totals 15 residues. CDR1 is SGHDT and CDR2 is YYEEEE in the germline V gene. CDR3 region: CASSLRTGQDYEQYF. CDR3 DNA: TGTGCCAGCAGCCTCAGGACAGGACAAGACTACGAGCAGTACTTC.

V gene TRBV19 combines with J gene TRBJ1-1, with 8 bases matching TRBD1. V was clipped by 7 bases and J by 0 bases; unmatched bases: 1. This CDR3 is 13 amino acids long. The V gene's germline CDR1 is LNHDA and CDR2 SQIVND (reference sequence). The DNA of the CDR3 is TGTGCCAGTAAGGACAGGGTGAACACTGAAGCTTTCTTT. Its protein product is CASKDRVNTEAFF.

V is TRBV5-5 and J is TRBJ1-1; D uncertain. CDR1 and CDR2 from the germline V gene are SGHKS and YYEKEE (reference sequence). V lost 2 bases and J lost 0, with 17 bases in between. This CDR3 comprises 17 residues. CDR3 coding DNA: TGTGCCAGCAGCTTCAGAGACTGGTTATTGGTGAACACTGAAGCTTTCTTT. The encoded protein is CASSFRDWLLVNTEAFF.

The CDR3 bases are TGTGCCAGCTCTTCAAGTATCCCAGGGAACACTGAAGCTTTCTTT. It encodes CASSSSIPGNTEAFF. V and J are TRBV18 and TRBJ1-1; D is ambiguous. Trimming stripped 6 bases from V and 1 base from J, with 15 bases between. This CDR3 spans 15 amino acids. Per germline, CDR1 KGHSH and CDR2 LQKENI.

Note on this clone: The identical CDR3 is also encoded by other nucleotide sequences in the sample. This chain joins TRBV11-2 and TRBJ2-6; D may be TRBD2 (5 bases). The CDR3 has 15 residues. V shed 2 bases and J shed 0 bases, with 5 bases lying between them. From germline, CDR1 is SGHAT and CDR2 FQNNGV. CDR3: CASSLRGSGANVLTF. CDR3 in DNA: TGTGCCAGCAGCTTACGGGGCTCTGGGGCCAACGTCCTGACTTTC.

A remark on this clone: A junction boundary mismatches the germline segment, possibly from a read error. V usage is TRBV7-9 and J usage is TRBJ2-5; D tentatively reads TRBD1 or TRBD2 (5 bases each). With the DNA end fitting TRBJ2-7 better, the J assignment may be wrong. This CDR3 contains 14 residues. Germline V gene data show CDR1 as SEHNR and CDR2 as FQNEAQ (reference sequence). Written as DNA, the CDR3 is TGTGCCAGCAGCTTCGCCGGGACCTCCCACGAGCAGTACTTC. Translation gives CASSFAGTSHEQYF.

The chain is built from TRBV7-8 and TRBJ1-5, with TRBD1 matching over 10 bases. V lost 5 bases, J lost 1 base, and 8 bases stayed unmatched. This CDR3 is 17 amino acids long. CDR1 and CDR2 (germline): SGHVS, FQNEAQ. CDR3 coding DNA: TGTGCCAGCAGCGACAAAAGGGACAGGGGAAGCAATCAGCCCCAGCATTTT. Protein sequence: CASSDKRDRGSNQPQHF.

The rearrangement joins TRBV27 to TRBJ2-3; D gene ambiguous. Trimming shortened V by 3 bases and J by 0 bases, and 10 bases separated the two germline ends. This CDR3 comprises 15 residues. Germline loops: CDR1 MNHEY, CDR2 SMNVEV (reference sequence). CDR3 sequence reads: CASSFVRPSTDTQYF. The CDR3 nucleotides read TGTGCCAGCAGTTTCGTCCGCCCTAGCACAGATACGCAGTATTTT.

This clone was recorded once. V and J are TRBV5-4 and TRBJ1-4; D is perhaps TRBD1 (5 bases). Trimming left V 2 bases short and J 5 bases short, with 16 bases between. The CDR3 loop spans 16 amino acids. The germline gives CDR1 SGHNT, CDR2 YYREEE (reference sequence). The CDR3: CASSLGVGQGNEKLFF. The CDR3 bases are TGTGCCAGCAGCTTAGGTGTTGGGCAGGGAAATGAAAAACTGTTTTTT.

This clone showed up just once. The chain carries TRBV12-2 and TRBJ1-2; TRBD1, as called in the table, went unchecked against the DNA. TRBV12-2 is a pseudogene. This CDR3 spans 15 amino acids. CDR3 sequence: CASRLVAGPFAGYTF. The CDR3 DNA reads TGTGCAAGTCGCTTAGTTGCAGGGCCCTTCGCTGGCTACACCTTC.

V is TRBV6-6 and J is TRBJ1-2; 10 bases align to TRBD1. Germline V CDR1 and CDR2: MNHNY, SVGAGI (reference sequence). The V and J ends lost 6 bases and 6 bases, in that order; junction bases with no gene match: 10. This CDR3 comprises 15 residues. CDR3 DNA sequence: TGTGCCAGCAGCGGGGCGGGGACAGGGGTGGATGGCTACACCTTC. Protein product: CASSGAGTGVDGYTF.

This clone was found once. The rearrangement uses TRBV6-6 and TRBJ1-3, with 9 bases aligning to TRBD1. The CDR3 runs 15 residues. CDR1 MNHNY and CDR2 SVGAGI come from the germline V gene (reference sequence). J was trimmed by 3 bases and V by 2 bases; bases with no gene match: 2. CDR3 protein: CASSYTGGDGNTIYF. For the CDR3, the DNA is TGTGCCAGCAGTTACACAGGGGGCGATGGAAACACCATATATTTT.

The chain has TRBV9 and TRBJ2-3, with D perhaps matching TRBD1 or TRBD2 (5 bases each). Per the germline V gene, CDR1 is SGDLS and CDR2 is YYNGEE. There are 13 residues in the CDR3. V lost 5 bases and J 1 base, leaving 8 bases between the germline ends. CDR3 sequence: CASRGDRTDTQYF. Here the CDR3 DNA reads TGTGCCAGCAGGGGGGACCGCACAGATACGCAGTATTTT.